This T cell receptor beta chain was captured in a study of tissue T cells after allogeneic stem cell transplantation. In this sample, this clone turned up once. Gene labels here are mouse ones. The CDR3 end falls 1 residue outside the read, so it is completed with the germline J gene. V lost 4 bases to trimming and J lost 6 bases, with 12 bases between them. The CDR3 spans 13 residues. The germline V gene encodes CDR1 FNHDT and CDR2 SITEND (reference sequence). Using immunoSEQ multiplex PCR, the repertoire was profiled, and TCRdb retains in-frame clones only, with some absent. The sample has some 670 clones; 40% to 60% are singletons. Documented time point: mouse harvest day 14 after allogeneic transplant. The graft held 10^6 splenic CD5+ T cells and 10^7 T-cell-depleted bone marrow cells.

Sequenced sample: liver tissue. The receptor comes from a female BALB/c mouse given C57BL/6 T cells with graft-versus-host disease after an allogeneic hematopoietic cell transplant. The chain employs TRBV19 and TRBJ2-5; a possible D gene is TRBD1 (6 bases). The DNA read from the CDR3 is TGTGCCAGCAGTCCACAGGGAGACGACACCCAGTAC. Its protein is CASSPQGDDTQY. From start to end, the CDR3 is CASSPQGDDTQYF.